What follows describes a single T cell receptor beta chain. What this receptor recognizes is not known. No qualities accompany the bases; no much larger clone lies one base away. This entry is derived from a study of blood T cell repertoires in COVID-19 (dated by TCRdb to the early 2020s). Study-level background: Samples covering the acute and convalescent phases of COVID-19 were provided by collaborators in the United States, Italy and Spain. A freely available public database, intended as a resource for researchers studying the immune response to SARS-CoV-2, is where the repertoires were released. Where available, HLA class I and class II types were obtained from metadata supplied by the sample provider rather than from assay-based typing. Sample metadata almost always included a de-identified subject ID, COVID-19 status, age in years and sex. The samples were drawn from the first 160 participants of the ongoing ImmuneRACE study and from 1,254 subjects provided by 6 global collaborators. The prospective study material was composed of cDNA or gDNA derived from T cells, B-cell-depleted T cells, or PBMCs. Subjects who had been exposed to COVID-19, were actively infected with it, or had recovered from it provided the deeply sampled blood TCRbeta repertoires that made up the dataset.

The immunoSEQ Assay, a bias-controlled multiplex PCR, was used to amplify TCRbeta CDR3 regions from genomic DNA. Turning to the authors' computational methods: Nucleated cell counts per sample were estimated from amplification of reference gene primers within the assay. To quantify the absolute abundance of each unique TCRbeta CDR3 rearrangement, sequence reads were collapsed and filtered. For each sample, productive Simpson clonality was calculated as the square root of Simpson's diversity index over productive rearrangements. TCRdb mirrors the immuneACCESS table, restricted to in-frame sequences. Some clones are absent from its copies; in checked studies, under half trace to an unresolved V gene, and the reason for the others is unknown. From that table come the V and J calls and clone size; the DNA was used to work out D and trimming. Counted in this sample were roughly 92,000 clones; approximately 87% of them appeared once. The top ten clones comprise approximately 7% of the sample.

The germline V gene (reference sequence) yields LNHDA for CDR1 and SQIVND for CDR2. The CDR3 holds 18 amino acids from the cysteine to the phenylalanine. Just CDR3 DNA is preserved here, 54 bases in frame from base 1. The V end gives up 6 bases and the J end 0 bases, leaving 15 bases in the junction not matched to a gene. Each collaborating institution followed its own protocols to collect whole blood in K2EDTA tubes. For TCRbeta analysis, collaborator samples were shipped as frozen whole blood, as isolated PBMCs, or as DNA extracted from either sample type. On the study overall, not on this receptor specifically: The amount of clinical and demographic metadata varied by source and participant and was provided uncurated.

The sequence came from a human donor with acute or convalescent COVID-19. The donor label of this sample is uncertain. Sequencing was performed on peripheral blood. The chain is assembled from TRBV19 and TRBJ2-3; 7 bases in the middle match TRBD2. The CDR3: CASSLRLQRGYSTDTQYF. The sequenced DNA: TGTGCCAGTAGCCTTCGACTCCAGCGGGGCTACAGCACAGATACGCAGTATTTT.